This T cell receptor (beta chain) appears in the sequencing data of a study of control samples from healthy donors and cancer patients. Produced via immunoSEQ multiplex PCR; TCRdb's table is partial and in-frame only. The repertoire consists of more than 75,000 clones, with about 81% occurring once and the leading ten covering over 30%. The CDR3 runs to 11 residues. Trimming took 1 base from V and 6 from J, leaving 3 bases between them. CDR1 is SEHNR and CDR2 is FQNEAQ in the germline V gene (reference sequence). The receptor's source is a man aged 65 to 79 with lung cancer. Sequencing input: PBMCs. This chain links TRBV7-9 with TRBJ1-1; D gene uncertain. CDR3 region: CASSLGSEAFF. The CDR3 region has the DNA TGTGCCAGCAGCTTAGGCTCTGAAGCTTTCTTT.